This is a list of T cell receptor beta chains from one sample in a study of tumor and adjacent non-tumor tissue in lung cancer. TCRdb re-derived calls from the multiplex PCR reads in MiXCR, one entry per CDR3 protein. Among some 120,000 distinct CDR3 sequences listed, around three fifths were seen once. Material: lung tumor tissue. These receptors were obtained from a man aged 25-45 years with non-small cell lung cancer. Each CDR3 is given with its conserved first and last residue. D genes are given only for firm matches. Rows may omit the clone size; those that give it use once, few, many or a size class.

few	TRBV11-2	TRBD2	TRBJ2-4	CASTVSRGGRNIQYF	TGTGCCAGCACTGTGTCCCGCGGGGGGAGGAACATTCAGTACTTC
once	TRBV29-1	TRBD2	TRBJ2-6	CSVEEVAGISGANVLTF	TGCAGCGTTGAGGAGGTAGCGGGAATTTCTGGAGCCAACGTCCTGACTTTC
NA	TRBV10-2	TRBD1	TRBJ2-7	CTSSAGQGAHYEKYF	TGCACCAGCAGTGCGGGACAGGGGGCCCACTACGAGAAGTACTTC
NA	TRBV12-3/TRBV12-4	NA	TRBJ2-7	CAISFFEGARNEQYF	TGTGCCATCAGTTTTTTCGAGGGAGCGAGGAACGAGCAGTACTTC
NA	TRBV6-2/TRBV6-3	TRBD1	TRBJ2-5	CAISYRRGGPLETQYF	TGTGCAATCAGTTATCGGAGAGGGGGCCCGCTAGAGACCCAGTACTTC
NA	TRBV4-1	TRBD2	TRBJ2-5	CASSQVYGGGGQATQYF	TGCGCCAGCAGCCAAGTGTACGGCGGCGGGGGGCAAGCGACCCAGTACTTC
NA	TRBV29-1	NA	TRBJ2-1	CSVEVSSRYNEQFF	TGCAGCGTTGAAGTCTCTAGTAGATACAATGAGCAGTTCTTC
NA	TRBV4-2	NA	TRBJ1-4	CASCQDGPVGEKLFF	TGTGCCAGCTGCCAAGATGGTCCGGTTGGGGAAAAACTGTTTTTT
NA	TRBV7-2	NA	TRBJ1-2	CASSFGISNYGYTF	TGTGCCAGCAGCTTCGGGATATCTAACTATGGCTACACCTTC
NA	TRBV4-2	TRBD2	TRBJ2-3	CASSQEGLAGALTDTQYF	TGTGCCAGCAGCCAAGAGGGACTAGCGGGGGCCCTCACAGATACGCAGTATTTT
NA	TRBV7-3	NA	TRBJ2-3	CASSSTWASTHTQYF	TGTGCCAGCAGCTCAACGTGGGCTAGCACACATACGCAGTATTTT
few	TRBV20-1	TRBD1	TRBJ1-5	CSVMGGTGQGQPQHF	TGCAGTGTTATGGGGGGGACAGGTCAAGGGCAGCCCCAGCATTTT
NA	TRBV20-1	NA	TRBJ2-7	CSASPYGNGRYEQYF	TGCAGTGCTAGTCCTTATGGAAACGGGAGATACGAGCAGTACTTC
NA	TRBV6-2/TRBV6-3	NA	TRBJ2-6	CASSYRAEGANVPTF	TGTGCCAGCAGTTACCGGGCGGAAGGGGCCAACGTCCCGACCTTC
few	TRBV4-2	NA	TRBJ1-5	CASSPFLLAGGGDTQHF	TGTGCCAGCAGCCCCTTCCTACTAGCGGGAGGGGGTGATACGCAGCATTTT
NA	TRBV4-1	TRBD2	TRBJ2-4	CASCQEPSGRARFPQYF	TGCGCCAGCTGCCAAGAGCCTAGCGGGAGGGCCCGGTTCCCTCAGTACTTC
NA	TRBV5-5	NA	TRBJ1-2	CASRLDAGSNYGYTF	TGCGCCAGCAGGTTGGATGCAGGGTCTAACTATGGCTACACCTTC
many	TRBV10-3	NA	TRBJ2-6	CAIRDSGANVLTF	TGTGCCATCAGGGACTCTGGGGCCAACGTCCTGACTTTC
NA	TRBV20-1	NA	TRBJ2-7	CSASGEDVYELYF	TGCAGTGCTAGCGGGGAGGACGTCTACGAGCTTTACTTC
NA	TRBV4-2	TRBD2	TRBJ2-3	CVSSVTGRAGTDTKYF	TGTGTCAGCAGTGTTACCGGGAGGGCCGGCACAGATACGAAGTATTTT
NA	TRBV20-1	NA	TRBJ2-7	CSTNSGFAYEQYF	TGCAGTACCAATAGCGGATTCGCATACGAGCAGTACTTC
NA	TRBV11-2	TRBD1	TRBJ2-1	CVSSSPGGVRSSEQLF	TGTGTCAGCAGCTCCCCAGGGGGAGTGAGGTCAAGTGAACAGCTCTTC
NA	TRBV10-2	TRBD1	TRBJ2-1	CASKARGSNEQFF	TGCGCAAGCAAGGCCAGGGGGTCCAACGAGCAGTTCTTC